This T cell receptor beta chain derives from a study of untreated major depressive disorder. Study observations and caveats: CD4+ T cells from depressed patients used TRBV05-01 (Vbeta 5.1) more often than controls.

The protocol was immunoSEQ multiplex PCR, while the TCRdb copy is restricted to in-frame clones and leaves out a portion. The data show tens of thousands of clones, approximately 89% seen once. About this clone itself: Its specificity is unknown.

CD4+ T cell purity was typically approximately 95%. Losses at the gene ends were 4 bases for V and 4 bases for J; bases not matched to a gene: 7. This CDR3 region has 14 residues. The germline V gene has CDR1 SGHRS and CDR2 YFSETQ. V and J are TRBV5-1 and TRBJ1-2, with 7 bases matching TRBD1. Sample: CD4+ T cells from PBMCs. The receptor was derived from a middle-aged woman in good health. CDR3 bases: TGCGCCAGCAGCATTGGAACAGGGGCCTATGGCTACACCTTC. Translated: CASSIGTGAYGYTF.